This TCR beta chain appears in the sequencing data of a study of control samples from healthy donors and cancer patients. Measured with immunoSEQ multiplex PCR; TCRdb has only the in-frame clones, and not every one. The table has fewer than 70,000 clones, 75% to 90% seen once; the top ten hold about 3.1%. Sequenced: PBMCs. The clonotype originates from a woman between 50 and 59 years old with lung cancer.

CDR3 coding DNA: TGTGCCAGCAGCGTAGGGGACAGGGGGGCCGAGCAGTACTTC. It yields the protein CASSVGDRGAEQYF. The chain joins TRBV9 to TRBJ2-7; 11 nucleotides line up with TRBD1. Germline V gene data show CDR1 as SGDLS and CDR2 as YYNGEE. J was trimmed by 6 bases and V by 0 bases; bases with no gene match: 2. This CDR3 has 14 amino acids.